The clone carrying this T cell receptor beta chain was seen a handful of times. The data were produced by immunoSEQ multiplex PCR, yet TCRdb's version contains in-frame clones alone and is incomplete. Seen here are under 150,000 clones, about 90% observed once, and the top ten hold 6% to 9.5%. This entry comes from a study of control samples from healthy donors and cancer patients. Trimming stripped 6 bases from V and 13 bases from J, with 16 bases between. The CDR3 consists of 12 residues. Germline CDR1 reads MNHEY; CDR2 reads SVGAGI. The clonotype originates from a man in his forties or fifties with head and neck cancer. The chain joins TRBV6-5 to TRBJ2-1, with D uncertain. Sequencing was done on a sample of PBMCs. CDR3 bases: TGTGCCAGCAGGTACCAAGGTCGAGAACAGTTCTTC. This codes for CASRYQGREQFF.